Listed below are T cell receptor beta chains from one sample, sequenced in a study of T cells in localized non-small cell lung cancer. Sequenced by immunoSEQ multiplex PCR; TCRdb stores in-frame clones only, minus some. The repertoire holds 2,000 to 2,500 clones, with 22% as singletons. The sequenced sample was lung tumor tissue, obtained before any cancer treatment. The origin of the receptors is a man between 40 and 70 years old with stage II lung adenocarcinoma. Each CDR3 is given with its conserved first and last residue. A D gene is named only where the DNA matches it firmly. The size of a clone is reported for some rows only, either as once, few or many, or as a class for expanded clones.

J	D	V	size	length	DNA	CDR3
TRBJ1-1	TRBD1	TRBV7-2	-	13	TGTGCCAGCAGCCACAGGGGGTACACTGAAGCTTTCTTT	CASSHRGYTEAFF
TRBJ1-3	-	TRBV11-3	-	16	TGTGCCAGCAGCTTAGGCCCCGCAATAGAGGGAAACACCATATATTTT	CASSLGPAIEGNTIYF
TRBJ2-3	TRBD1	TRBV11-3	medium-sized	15	TGTGCCAGCAGCCAGGGGACAGGGGTGATAGATACGCAGTATTTT	CASSQGTGVIDTQYF
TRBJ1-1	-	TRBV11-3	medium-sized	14	TGTGCCAGCAGCTCCGGGACTTCAGTCACTGAAGCTTTCTTT	CASSSGTSVTEAFF
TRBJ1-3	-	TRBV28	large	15	TGTGCCAGCAGTTCCCTAGACCAAACTCGGGACACCATATATTTT	CASSSLDQTRDTIYF
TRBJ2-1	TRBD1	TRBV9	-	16	TGTGCCAGCAGCTCACCGCCCGGGACAGGGACGAATGAGCAGTTCTTC	CASSSPPGTGTNEQFF
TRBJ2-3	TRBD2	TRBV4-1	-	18	TGCGCCAGCAGCCAAGATCCCCGGACTAGCGGGGTCCCAGATACGCAGTATTTT	CASSQDPRTSGVPDTQYF
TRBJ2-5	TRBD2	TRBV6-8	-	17	TGTGCCAGCAGTTCCGACGGACTAGCGGGGGACCCAGAGACCCAGTACTTC	CASSSDGLAGDPETQYF
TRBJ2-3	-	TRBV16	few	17	TGTGCCAGCAGCCAACGTTCCGGACAGACATACACAGATACGCAGTATTTT	CASSQRSGQTYTDTQYF
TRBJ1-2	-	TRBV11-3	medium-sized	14	TGTGCCAGCAGCTCGTCCTCCCTTGTCTATGGCTACACCTTC	CASSSSSLVYGYTF
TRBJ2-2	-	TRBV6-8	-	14	TGTGCCAGCAGTGACGGGACGGAGATCGGGGAGCTGTTTTTT	CASSDGTEIGELFF
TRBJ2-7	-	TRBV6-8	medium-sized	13	TGTGCCAGCAGTACCTCGAGGGGTTACGAGCAGTACTTC	CASSTSRGYEQYF
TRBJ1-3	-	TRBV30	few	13	TGTGCCTGGAAGATGACAGGCCTGGGCACCATATATTTT	CAWKMTGLGTIYF
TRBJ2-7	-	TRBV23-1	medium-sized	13	TGCGCCAGCAGCCAGGGGCTCTCCTACGAGCAGTACTTC	CASSQGLSYEQYF
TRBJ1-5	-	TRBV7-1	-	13	TGTGCCAGCAGCCACGGGTTCGCTCAGCCCCAGCATTTT	CASSHGFAQPQHF
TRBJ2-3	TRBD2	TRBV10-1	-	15	TGCGCCAGCAGCACTAGCGGGAGCGCCACAGATACGCAGTATTTT	CASSTSGSATDTQYF
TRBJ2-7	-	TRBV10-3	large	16	TGTGCCATCAGTGAGTACGACAGGATGGGATCCTACGAGCAGTACTTC	CAISEYDRMGSYEQYF
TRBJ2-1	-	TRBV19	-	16	TGTGCCAGTAGTACCCCCGGAGCGGGTGCCTACAATGAGCAGTTCTTC	CASSTPGAGAYNEQFF